The TCR beta chain described here comes from a study of blood T cell repertoires in COVID-19. Background on the study: Samples representing acute and convalescent COVID-19 were sourced from the United States, Italy and Spain. PBMCs, B-cell-depleted T cells, or T cells were the source of the cDNA or gDNA that made up the material.

Original processing notes: Estimation of nucleated cell counts was performed using reference gene primer amplification. Repertoires were generated with immunoSEQ multiplex PCR, while TCRdb's copy carries only in-frame clones and drops some. V, J and clone size are those of that table, while D and trimming were read from the DNA. This table has a few hundred thousand clones, 70% to 90% appearing once. The V and J ends lost 4 bases and 5 bases respectively, with 14 bases between them. CDR3 size: 14 residues. The V gene's germline CDR1 is MNHEY and CDR2 SVGAGI. The sample comprised peripheral blood. This clonotype was sampled from a man aged 18 to 29 with active or convalescent COVID-19. The chain recombines TRBV6-5 with TRBJ1-1, with D possibly TRBD1 on 5 matching bases. The CDR3 sequence: CASSSPGGSTEAFF. CDR3 DNA sequence: TGTGCCAGCAGTTCCCCCGGGGGATCGACTGAAGCTTTCTTT.